These T cell receptor beta chains were read from a single sample in a study of cytomegalovirus exposure and HLA in healthy donors. The table came from immunoSEQ multiplex PCR; TCRdb's copy has only in-frame clones and leaves some out. The sample lists roughly 100,000 clones, around 78% occurring once. The sample comprised PBMCs. All receptors come from a male donor in good health and CMV-seronegative. Both conserved end residues are part of each CDR3.

j_call cdr3_length v_call cdr3_aa
TRBJ1-4 16 TRBV4-2 CASSQEVRATNEKLFF
TRBJ2-5 12 TRBV7-9 CASSFGRGTQYF
TRBJ2-1 16 TRBV2 CASSEAGRKGRNEQFF
TRBJ2-7 16 TRBV29-1 CSVEDRQGWVSYEQYF
TRBJ2-1 16 TRBV30 CAWSVRRGGRADEQFF
TRBJ2-1 17 TRBV19 CASSIPPGQGAFGEQFF
TRBJ2-2 15 TRBV9 CASSVGGRSPGELFF
TRBJ1-3 14 TRBV5-4 CASSLYSSGNTIYF
TRBJ2-1 12 TRBV7-9 CASSSYSNEQFF
TRBJ2-3 17 TRBV21-1 CARQQVLLFRFTDTQYF
TRBJ2-7 16 TRBV27 CASSLSQGALFYEQYF
TRBJ1-2 15 TRBV18 CASSPATGGYYGYTF
TRBJ2-3 16 TRBV27 CASSSPGLLQTDTQYF
TRBJ1-2 14 TRBV9 CASSGGTGGLGYTF
TRBJ2-2 14 TRBV19 CASRKGQGAGELFF
TRBJ1-1 13 TRBV7-9 CSSSWDRPPEAFF
TRBJ2-7 12 TRBV27 CASRLGGSEQYF
TRBJ2-1 16 TRBV11-2 CASSLGGGSVYNEQFF
TRBJ1-1 14 TRBV7-9 CASSLNSMNTEAFF
TRBJ1-3 15 TRBV9 CASSVGDRAGNTIYF